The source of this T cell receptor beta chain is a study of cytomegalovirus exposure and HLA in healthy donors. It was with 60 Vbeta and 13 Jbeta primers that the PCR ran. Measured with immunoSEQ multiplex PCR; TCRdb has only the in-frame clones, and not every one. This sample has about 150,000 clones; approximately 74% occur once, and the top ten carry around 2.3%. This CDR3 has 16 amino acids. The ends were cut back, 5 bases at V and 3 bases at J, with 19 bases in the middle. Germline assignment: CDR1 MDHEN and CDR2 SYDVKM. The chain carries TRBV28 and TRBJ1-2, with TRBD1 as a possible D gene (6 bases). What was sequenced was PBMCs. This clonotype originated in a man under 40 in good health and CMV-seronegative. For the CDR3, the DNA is TGTGCCAGCAGTCCTATGGTAGCAGGGGTATACTATGGCTACACCTTC. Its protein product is CASSPMVAGVYYGYTF.